This entry concerns a single T cell receptor (beta chain). Its antigen remains unidentified. This CDR3 contains 12 residues. Between the trimmed V and J ends, which lost 4 bases and 2 bases, there was a span of 5 bases. CDR1 is SNHLY and CDR2 is FYNNEI in the germline V gene. The sample is drawn from a study of cytomegalovirus exposure and HLA in healthy donors. Study-wide results and caveats: Some TCR beta chains (over 150 of them) were listed as cytomegalovirus-associated.

The repertoire was sequenced with immunoSEQ multiplex PCR; TCRdb's copy has only in-frame clones and lacks some. The table shows about 200,000 clones, with roughly 85% occurring only once. The TCR was taken from a woman younger than 35 in good health and CMV-seronegative. This sequence joins TRBV2 and TRBJ1-2; no clear D. Sequencing input: PBMCs. CDR3 loop: CASSGRNYGYTF. The CDR3 DNA sequence: TGTGCCAGCAGTGGCCGGAACTATGGCTACACCTTC.